The 20 T cell receptor beta chains given below trace back to one sample, sequenced in a study of T cell responses to AZD1222 COVID-19 vaccine. The protocol was immunoSEQ multiplex PCR, while the TCRdb copy is restricted to in-frame clones and leaves out a portion. The data show approximately 140,000 clones, with roughly nine tenths seen just once and about 5% held by the top ten. The specimen comprised peripheral blood, sampled on day 0 of AZD1222 vaccination. All receptors come from an adult in good health.

The chain couples TRBV10-2 to TRBJ2-1; D possibly uses TRBD1 or TRBD2 (5 bases each). This CDR3 has 15 amino acids. The V gene lost 3 bases and the J gene lost 7 bases, with 16 bases spanning the gap. Germline V CDR1 and CDR2: WSHSY, SAAADI. As DNA, the CDR3 is TGCGCCAGCAGTGACGCAGGGAGATCAGGAAATGAGCAGTTCTTC. Amino acid sequence: CASSDAGRSGNEQFF.

The chain is built from TRBV28 and TRBJ2-4; no clear D gene. Germline lookup yields CDR1 MDHEN and CDR2 SYDVKM. The CDR3 loop spans 14 amino acids. Trimming took off 4 bases at V and 5 bases at J, with 12 bases between the two ends. CDR3 region: CASSSRPWENIQYF. As DNA, the CDR3 is TGTGCCAGCAGTTCGAGGCCATGGGAAAACATTCAGTACTTC.

The chain couples TRBV9 to TRBJ1-3, with 9 positions matching TRBD1. The CDR3 extends over 12 amino acids. The V gene end was trimmed by 5 bases and the J gene end by 7 bases; junction bases not matched to a gene: 1. Germline CDR1 reads SGDLS; CDR2 reads YYNGEE. The CDR3 DNA is TGTGCCAGCAGAGGACAGGGGAACACCATATATTTT. Translated: CASRGQGNTIYF.

The chain combines TRBV18 with TRBJ1-3; D remains ambiguous. Germline CDR1 is KGHSH and CDR2 is LQKENI. V lost 5 bases, J lost 4 bases, and 15 bases lay in between. The CDR3 has 15 residues. CDR3: CASSAAGGTGNTIYF. The CDR3 bases are TGTGCCAGCTCAGCGGCCGGTGGTACAGGAAACACCATATATTTT.

The table lists this clone with a few counts. The V gene is TRBV7-2, the J gene TRBJ2-5; D gene ambiguous. The V end was cut by 4 bases, the J end by 5 bases, with 11 bases between. The CDR3 spans 13 residues. The germline V gene encodes CDR1 SGHTA and CDR2 FQGNSA. CDR3: CASSSALRETQYF. The CDR3 region has the DNA TGTGCCAGCAGCTCCGCCCTTAGGGAGACCCAGTACTTC.

This clone was seen a few times. The V gene is TRBV10-1, the J gene TRBJ2-1; 8 bases map to TRBD2. The germline V gene has CDR1 WNHNN and CDR2 SYGVQD (reference sequence). The V and J ends lost 0 bases and 3 bases, in that order; junction bases with no gene match: 7. CDR3 length equals 17 residues. The CDR3 spells CASSESQAGDIYNEQFF. CDR3 DNA sequence: TGCGCCAGCAGTGAGTCGCAAGCGGGAGACATCTACAATGAGCAGTTCTTC.

This clone was found a few times. This chain links TRBV19 with TRBJ2-2; D ambiguous. This CDR3 is 14 amino acids long. V was cut by 4 bases and J by 6 bases, with 12 bases left in between. CDR1 is LNHDA, CDR2 SQIVND, per germline (reference sequence). The CDR3 DNA sequence: TGTGCCAGTAGTACCCTACAGTTTCCCGGGGAGCTGTTTTTT. Translating it yields CASSTLQFPGELFF.

The chain recombines TRBV6-5 with TRBJ2-7; 7 bases match TRBD1. The CDR3 is 14 residues long. Germline CDR1 MNHEY, CDR2 SVGAGI. With V trimmed by 7 bases and J by 2 bases, 8 bases remained unmatched. The CDR3 DNA is TGTGCCAGCACGCTTGCAGGGGGAACCTACGAGCAGTACTTC. This gives the protein CASTLAGGTYEQYF.

The chain recombines TRBV19 with TRBJ2-1, with 10 bases identical to TRBD2. The CDR3 runs 14 residues. Germline loops: CDR1 LNHDA, CDR2 SQIVND (reference sequence). Losses at the gene ends were 7 bases for V and 13 bases for J; bases not matched to a gene: 13. CDR3 bases: TGTGCCAGTACCAGGGCTAGCGGGAGTGCTCAACAGTTCTTC. Encoded protein: CASTRASGSAQQFF. The complete variable domain, with remaining parts taken from reference TRBV19 and TRBJ2-1, reads DGGITQSPKYLFRKEGQNVTLSCEQNLNHDAMYWYRQDPGQGLRLIYYSQIVNDFQKGDIAEGYSVSREKKESFPLTVTSAQKNPTAFYLCASTRASGSAQQFFGPGTRLTVL.

This clone was seen only once. The chain uses TRBV6-2 or TRBV6-3 and TRBJ1-2, with no clear D. Germline CDR1 MNHEY, CDR2 SVGEGT. The length of the CDR3 is 17 residues. Trimming cost V 2 bases and J 6 bases, with 22 bases left between them. CDR3 DNA sequence: TGTGCCAGCAGTTACGAAGCAGGAACCCCCTCTGGGAATGGCTACACCTTC. Protein: CASSYEAGTPSGNGYTF.

This rearrangement joins TRBV27 to TRBJ1-3, with 7 nucleotides matching TRBD1. Germline CDR1 reads MNHEY; CDR2 reads SMNVEV (reference sequence). Trimming at V came to 5 bases and at J to 4 bases, leaving 5 bases not matched to a gene. The CDR3 runs 14 residues. The CDR3 DNA is TGTGCCAGCAGTCTACGGACAGGCGGAAACACCATATATTTT. Its translation: CASSLRTGGNTIYF.

This rearrangement joins TRBV28 to TRBJ1-2; 11 nucleotides agree with TRBD1. V lost 2 bases and J lost 6; bases outside the gene matches: 8. This CDR3 has 16 residues. Germline-derived CDR1 and CDR2 are MDHEN and SYDVKM. CDR3 DNA: TGTGCCAGCAGTTTACCCCTAACGGGACAGGGGGATGGCTACACCTTC. It translates to CASSLPLTGQGDGYTF.

The chain is built from TRBV28 and TRBJ1-1; possible D gene TRBD1, 6 bases. CDR1 and CDR2 from the germline V gene are MDHEN and SYDVKM. The germline V and J ends were trimmed by 6 bases and 5 bases, with 13 bases remaining between them. This CDR3 region has 13 residues. CDR3 residues: CASRLQGFTEAFF. CDR3 coding DNA: TGTGCCAGCAGGCTACAGGGCTTTACTGAAGCTTTCTTT.

The chain links TRBV27 to TRBJ2-5, with unresolved D. The CDR3 consists of 13 residues. V was cut by 6 bases and J by 5 bases, with 13 bases left in between. Germline V gene sequence: CDR1 MNHEY, CDR2 SMNVEV (reference sequence). As DNA, the CDR3 is TGTGCCAGCAGCCGTTTCTTGGGGGAGACCCAGTACTTC. Translating it yields CASSRFLGETQYF.

This rearrangement joins TRBV28 to TRBJ2-5; possible D gene TRBD2, 5 bases. The V and J ends lost 7 bases and 4 bases respectively, with 28 bases between them. The CDR3 totals 18 residues. The germline V gene encodes CDR1 MDHEN and CDR2 SYDVKM. DNA for the CDR3: TGTGCCAGCACTACCTCCCTCAATGGACGGCTGGCGGGAGAGACCCAGTACTTC. Translating it yields CASTTSLNGRLAGETQYF.

This chain uses TRBV28 with TRBJ2-7, with 9 bases identical to TRBD2. The CDR3 consists of 19 residues. Germline values: CDR1 MDHEN, CDR2 SYDVKM. V gave up 5 bases and J gave up 0 bases; unmatched junction bases: 17. The CDR3 protein is CASSRPGLAASYPSYEQYF. The DNA for the CDR3 is TGTGCCAGCAGTCGACCGGGACTAGCCGCTTCTTACCCCTCCTACGAGCAGTACTTC.

The chain couples TRBV27 to TRBJ2-1; tentatively, D is TRBD1 (5 bases). V was shortened by 6 bases and J by 0 bases, with 9 bases between the two germline ends. Germline CDR1 and CDR2: MNHEY and SMNVEV (reference sequence). This CDR3 spans 14 amino acids. The CDR3 protein is CASRRQSSYNEQFF. The DNA of the CDR3 is TGTGCCAGCAGACGACAGAGCTCCTACAATGAGCAGTTCTTC.

V usage is TRBV15 and J usage is TRBJ1-4; no clear D. Trimming shortened V by 0 bases and J by 8 bases, and 4 bases separated the two germline ends. This CDR3 has 12 amino acids. Germline CDR1 reads LNHNV; CDR2 reads YYDKDF (reference sequence). The DNA of the CDR3 is TGTGCCACCAGCAGAGAGGGGGAAAAACTGTTTTTT. The encoded protein is CATSREGEKLFF.

Here the CDR3 DNA reads TGTGCCAGCTCCCCCGGGGAAAGACTCTATGGCTACACCTTC. This codes for CASSPGERLYGYTF. The chain employs TRBV18 and TRBJ1-2; D is undetermined. The CDR3 covers 14 residues. The V gene's germline CDR1 is KGHSH and CDR2 LQKENI. V lost 6 bases and J lost 4, with 15 bases in between.

The chain recombines TRBV7-2 with TRBJ2-3; 9 positions agree with TRBD2. J lost 4 bases, V lost 2 bases, and 10 bases had no gene match. Germline CDR1 SGHTA, CDR2 FQGNSA. The CDR3 runs 17 residues. CDR3 sequence reads: CASSLMAGGPSADTQYF. In nucleotides, the CDR3 is TGTGCCAGCAGCTTAATGGCGGGAGGGCCCTCCGCAGATACGCAGTATTTT. The entire variable domain, with the rest obtained from reference TRBV7-2 and TRBJ2-3, is as follows: GAGVSQSPSNKVTEKGKDVELRCDPISGHTALYWYRQSLGQGLEFLIYFQGNSAPDKSGLPSDRFSAERTGGSVSTLTIQRTQQEDSAVYLCASSLMAGGPSADTQYFGPGTRLTVL.